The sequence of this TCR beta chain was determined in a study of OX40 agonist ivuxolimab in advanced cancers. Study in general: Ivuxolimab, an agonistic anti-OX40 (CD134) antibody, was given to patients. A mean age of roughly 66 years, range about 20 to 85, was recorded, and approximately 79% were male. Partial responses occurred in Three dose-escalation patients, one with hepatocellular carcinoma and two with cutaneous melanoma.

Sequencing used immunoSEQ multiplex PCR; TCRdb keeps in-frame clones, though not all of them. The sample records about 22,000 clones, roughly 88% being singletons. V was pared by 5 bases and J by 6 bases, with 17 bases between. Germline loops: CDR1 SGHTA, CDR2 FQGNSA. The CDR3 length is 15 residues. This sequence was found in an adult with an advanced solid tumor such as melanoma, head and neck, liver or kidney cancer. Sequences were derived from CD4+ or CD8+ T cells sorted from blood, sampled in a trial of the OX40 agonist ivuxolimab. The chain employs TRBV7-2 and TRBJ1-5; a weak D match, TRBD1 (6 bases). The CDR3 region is CASSPLAGALQPQHF. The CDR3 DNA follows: TGTGCCAGCAGCCCCTTAGCGGGGGCTCTTCAGCCCCAGCATTTT.